This T cell receptor beta chain was captured in a study of Ad26.COV2.S vaccination and SARS-CoV-2 variants. Study in general: Into the muscle, Ad26.COV2.S was dosed once or twice, 56 days apart. Overall study results and limits: The placebo group had lower spike-specific TCR breadth than the vaccine recipients did.

The table came from immunoSEQ multiplex PCR; TCRdb's copy has only in-frame clones and leaves some out. The sample contains about 410,000 clones, about 92% of which appear only once. Concerning this clone: The target antigen is unknown.

The treatment was: some 20 received Ad26.COV2.S at low or high dose, single or two shots; 5 received placebo; per-sample allocation not given. After the first vaccine or placebo injection, samples were drawn on day 63. SARS-CoV-2 spike from the Wuhan strain was encoded by the vaccine, an Ad26 vector. V lost 2 bases to trimming and J lost 2 bases; unmatched junction nucleotides: 1. Germline-derived CDR1 and CDR2 are SNHLY and FYNNEI. This CDR3 contains 14 residues. This receptor was obtained from a person between 18 and 65 years old who received the Ad26.COV2.S COVID-19 vaccine or a placebo. V is TRBV2 and J is TRBJ2-7; TRBD1 matches 9 bases. Material: peripheral blood, obtained in a trial of Ad26.COV2.S vaccine versus placebo. The CDR3 loop is CASSENRGPYEQYF. The DNA for the CDR3 is TGTGCCAGCAGTGAAAACAGGGGGCCCTACGAGCAGTACTTC.